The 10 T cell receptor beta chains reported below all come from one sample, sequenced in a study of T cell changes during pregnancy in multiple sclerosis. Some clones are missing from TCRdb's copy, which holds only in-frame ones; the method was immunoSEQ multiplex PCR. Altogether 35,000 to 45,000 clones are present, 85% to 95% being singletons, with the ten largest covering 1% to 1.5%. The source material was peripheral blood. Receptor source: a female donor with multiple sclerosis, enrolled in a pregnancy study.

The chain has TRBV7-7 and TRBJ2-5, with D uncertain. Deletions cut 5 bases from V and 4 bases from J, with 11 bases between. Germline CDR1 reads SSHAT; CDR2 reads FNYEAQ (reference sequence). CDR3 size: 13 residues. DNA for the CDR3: TGTGCCAGCAGCCCCTCAAGGAGAGAGACCCAGTACTTC. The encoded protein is CASSPSRRETQYF.

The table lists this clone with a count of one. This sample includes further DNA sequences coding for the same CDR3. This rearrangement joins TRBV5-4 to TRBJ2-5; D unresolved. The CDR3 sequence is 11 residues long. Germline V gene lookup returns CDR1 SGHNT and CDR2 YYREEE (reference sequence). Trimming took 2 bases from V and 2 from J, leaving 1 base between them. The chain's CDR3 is CASSLQETQYF. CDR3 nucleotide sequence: TGTGCCAGCAGCTTACAAGAGACCCAGTACTTC. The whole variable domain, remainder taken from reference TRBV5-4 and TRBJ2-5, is ETGVTQSPTHLIKTRGQQVTLRCSSQSGHNTVSWYQQALGQGPQFIFQYYREEENGRGNFPPRFSGLQFPNYSSELNVNALELDDSALYLCASSLQETQYFGPGTRLLVL.

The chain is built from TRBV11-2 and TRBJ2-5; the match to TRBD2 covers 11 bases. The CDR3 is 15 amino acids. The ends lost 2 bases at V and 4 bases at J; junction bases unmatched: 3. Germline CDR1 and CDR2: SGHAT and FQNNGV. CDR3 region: CASSLLAGGLETQYF. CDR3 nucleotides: TGTGCCAGCAGCTTATTAGCGGGAGGGTTAGAGACCCAGTACTTC.

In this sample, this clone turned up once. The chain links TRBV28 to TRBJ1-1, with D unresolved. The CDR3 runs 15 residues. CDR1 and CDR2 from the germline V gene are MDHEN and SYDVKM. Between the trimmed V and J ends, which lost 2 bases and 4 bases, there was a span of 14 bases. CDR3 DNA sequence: TGTGCCAGCAGTTTAAATAGGTTGGTGAGCACTGAAGCTTTCTTT. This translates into CASSLNRLVSTEAFF.

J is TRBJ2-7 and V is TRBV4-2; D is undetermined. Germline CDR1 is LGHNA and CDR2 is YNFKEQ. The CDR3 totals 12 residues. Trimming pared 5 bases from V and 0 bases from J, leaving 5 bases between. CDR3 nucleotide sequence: TGTGCCAGCAGCGATAGCTCCTACGAGCAGTACTTC. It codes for CASSDSSYEQYF.

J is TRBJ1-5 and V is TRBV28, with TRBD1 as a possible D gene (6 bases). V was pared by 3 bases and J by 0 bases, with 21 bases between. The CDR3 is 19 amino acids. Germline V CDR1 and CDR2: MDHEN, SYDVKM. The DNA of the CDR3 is TGTGCCAGCAGTTTGGCTGGAGCGGGGGCAGTGGATAGCAATCAGCCCCAGCATTTT. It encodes CASSLAGAGAVDSNQPQHF. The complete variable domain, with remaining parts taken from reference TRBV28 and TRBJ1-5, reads DVKVTQSSRYLVKRTGEKVFLECVQDMDHENMFWYRQDPGLGLRLIYFSYDVKMKEKGDIPEGYSVSREKKERFSLILESASTNQTSMYLCASSLAGAGAVDSNQPQHFGDGTRLSIL.

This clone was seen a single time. CDR3 in DNA: TGTGCCAGCAACCCCGGGACAGTAAATCAGCCCCAGCATTTT. This sequence encodes CASNPGTVNQPQHF. This chain uses TRBV2 with TRBJ1-5; 7 nucleotides align to TRBD1. The CDR3 runs to 14 residues. Unmatched junction bases numbered 7, after V lost 7 bases and J lost 4 bases. Germline assignment: CDR1 SNHLY and CDR2 FYNNEI.

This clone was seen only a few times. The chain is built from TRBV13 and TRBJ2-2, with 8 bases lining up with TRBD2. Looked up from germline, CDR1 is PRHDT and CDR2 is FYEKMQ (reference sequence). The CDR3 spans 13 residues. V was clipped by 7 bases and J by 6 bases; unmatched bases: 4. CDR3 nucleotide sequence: TGTGCCAGCACTCCGGGGGGGCCCGGGGAGCTGTTTTTT. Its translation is CASTPGGPGELFF.

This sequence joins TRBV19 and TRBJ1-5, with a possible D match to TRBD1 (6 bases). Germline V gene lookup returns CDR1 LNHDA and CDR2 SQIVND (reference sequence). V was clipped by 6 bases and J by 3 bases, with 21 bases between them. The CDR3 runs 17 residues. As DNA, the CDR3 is TGTGCCAGTAGCATTCTTTGGGGGGCAGGGAACAATCAGCCCCAGCATTTT. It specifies CASSILWGAGNNQPQHF. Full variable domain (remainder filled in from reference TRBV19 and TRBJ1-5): DGGITQSPKYLFRKEGQNVTLSCEQNLNHDAMYWYRQDPGQGLRLIYYSQIVNDFQKGDIAEGYSVSREKKESFPLTVTSAQKNPTAFYLCASSILWGAGNNQPQHFGDGTRLSIL.

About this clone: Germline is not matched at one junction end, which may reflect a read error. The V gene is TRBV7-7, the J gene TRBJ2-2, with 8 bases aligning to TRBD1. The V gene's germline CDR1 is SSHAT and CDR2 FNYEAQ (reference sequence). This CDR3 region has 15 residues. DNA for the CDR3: TGTGCTAGCAGCGACAGGGGTAAAAATGGCGGGGAGCTGTTTTTT. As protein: CASSDRGKNGGELFF.